The entry below describes one TCR beta chain. These data come from a study of blood T cell repertoires in COVID-19. Study-wide background: COVID-19 samples from acute and convalescent phases originated in the United States, Italy and Spain. In each case, the material was cDNA or gDNA derived from T cells, B-cell-depleted T cells, or PBMCs.

Per the authors' pipeline: The assay estimated nucleated cells by amplifying reference gene primers. Only in-frame clones appear in the TCRdb table, and some are missing; sequencing was by immunoSEQ multiplex PCR. Clone size and V and J calls were adopted from that table, with D and trimming inferred from the DNA. The sample has under 200,000 clones, approximately 80% seen once. The receptor was derived from a woman older than 75 with COVID-19, enrolled during active disease. Sequences were obtained from peripheral blood.

CDR3 protein: CASDPPASGAYEQYF. The CDR3 region has the DNA TGTGCCAGCGACCCCCCGGCTAGTGGCGCCTACGAGCAGTACTTC. The chain uses TRBV5-5 and TRBJ2-7; D is unclear. Trimming cost V 7 bases and J 2 bases, with 19 bases left between them. Germline CDR1 and CDR2: SGHKS and YYEKEE (reference sequence). The CDR3 covers 15 residues. Based on the CDR3 plus reference TRBV5-5 and TRBJ2-7, the full variable domain is DAGVTQSPTHLIKTRGQQVTLRCSPISGHKSVSWYQQVLGQGPQFIFQYYEKEERGRGNFPDRFSARQFPNYSSELNVNALLLGDSALYLCASDPPASGAYEQYFGPGTRLTVT.